This TCR beta chain originates from a study of T-cell memory formation after mild COVID-19. The V end was cut by 0 bases, the J end by 2 bases, with 5 bases between. CDR1 is MNHNS, CDR2 SASEGT, per germline. The CDR3 contains 13 residues. TCRdb analysed the 5' RACE reads with MiXCR anew, one entry per CDR3 protein. Of hundreds of thousands of distinct CDR3 sequences listed, around 15% are singletons. Specimen: PBMCs or a T cell subset sorted from them (not recorded which). This sequence was found in a man between 18 and 35 years old who had mild COVID-19 (a few samples of this study predate the infection). Cell type and time point are not known. The J gene is TRBJ2-7, the V gene TRBV6-1, with unresolved D. CDR3 DNA: TGTGCCAGCAGTGAAGCCCGGGCCTACGAGCAGTACGTC. Translation gives CASSEARAYEQYV.